The clone carrying this TCR beta chain has a count of ten or more. The sample belongs to a study of Graves' ophthalmopathy and Graves' hyperthyroidism. No donor had other autoimmune disease, uncontrolled infection, pregnancy or lactation. Reliance was placed on clinical symptoms, serum thyroxine, TRAb, thyroid ultrasound and orbital computed tomography for diagnosis. V lost 0 bases to trimming and J lost 7 bases, with 17 bases between them. The germline gives CDR1 SGHRS, CDR2 YFSETQ. CDR3 length: 16 residues. RNA transcripts served as template for amplifying TCR beta CDR3 sequences. Investigators did first-round RT-PCR with HTBI primers, then second-round multiplex PCR. Via MiXCR, TCRdb re-called the multiplex PCR reads, giving one row per CDR3 protein. The sample has over 450,000 distinct CDR3 sequences, about 15% seen once.

Sequenced input: blood. This sequence joins TRBV5-1 and TRBJ1-5, with a possible D match to TRBD1 (5 bases). This receptor was taken from a woman aged 25 to 39 with Graves' ophthalmopathy. CDR3 DNA: TGCGCCAGCAGCTTGGGAGGGGCACCGCTGAACCAGCCCCAGCATTTT. The encoded protein is CASSLGGAPLNQPQHF.